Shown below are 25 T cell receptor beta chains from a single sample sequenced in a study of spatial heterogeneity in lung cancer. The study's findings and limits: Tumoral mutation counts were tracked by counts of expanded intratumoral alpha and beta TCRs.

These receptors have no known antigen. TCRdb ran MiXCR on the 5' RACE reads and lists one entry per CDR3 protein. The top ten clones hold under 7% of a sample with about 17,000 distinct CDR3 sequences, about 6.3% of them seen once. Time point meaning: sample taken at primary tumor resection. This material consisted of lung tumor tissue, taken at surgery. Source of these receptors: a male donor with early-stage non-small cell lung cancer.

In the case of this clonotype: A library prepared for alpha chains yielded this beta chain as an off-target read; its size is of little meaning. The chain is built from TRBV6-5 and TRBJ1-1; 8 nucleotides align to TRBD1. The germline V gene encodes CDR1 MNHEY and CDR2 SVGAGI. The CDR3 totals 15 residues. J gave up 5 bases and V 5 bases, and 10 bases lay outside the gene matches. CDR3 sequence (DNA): TGTGCCAGCAGTCTGGGAGGACAGGGAGGGACTGAAGCTTTCTTT. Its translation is CASSLGGQGGTEAFF.

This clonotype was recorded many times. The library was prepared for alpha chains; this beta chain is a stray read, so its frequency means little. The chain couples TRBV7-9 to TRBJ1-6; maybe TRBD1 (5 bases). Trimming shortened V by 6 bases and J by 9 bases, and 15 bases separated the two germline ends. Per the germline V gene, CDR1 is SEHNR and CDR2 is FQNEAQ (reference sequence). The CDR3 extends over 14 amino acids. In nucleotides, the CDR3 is TGTGCCAGCAGTTTTTCGACAGTAGGTTCACCCCTCCACTTT. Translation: CASSFSTVGSPLHF.

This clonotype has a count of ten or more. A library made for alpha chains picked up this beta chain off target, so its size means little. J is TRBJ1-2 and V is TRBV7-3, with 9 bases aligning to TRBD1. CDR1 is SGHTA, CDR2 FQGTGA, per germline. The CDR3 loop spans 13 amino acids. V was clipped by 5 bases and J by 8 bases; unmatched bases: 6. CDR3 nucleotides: TGTGCCAGCAGCCCCGGACAGGGGCTCGGCTACACCTTC. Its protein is CASSPGQGLGYTF.

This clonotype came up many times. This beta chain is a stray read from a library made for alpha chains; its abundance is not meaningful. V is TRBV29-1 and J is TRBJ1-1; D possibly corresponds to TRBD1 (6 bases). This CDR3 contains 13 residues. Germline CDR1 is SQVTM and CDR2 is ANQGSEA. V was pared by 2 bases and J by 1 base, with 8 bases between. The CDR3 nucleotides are TGCAGCGTTGAACGGACAGAGAACACTGAAGCTTTCTTT. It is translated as CSVERTENTEAFF.

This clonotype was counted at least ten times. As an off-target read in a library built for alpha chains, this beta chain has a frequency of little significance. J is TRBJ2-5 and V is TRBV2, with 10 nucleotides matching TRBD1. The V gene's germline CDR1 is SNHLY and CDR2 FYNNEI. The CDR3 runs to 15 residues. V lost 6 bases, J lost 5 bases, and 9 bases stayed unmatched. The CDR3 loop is CASRIRQGARETQYF. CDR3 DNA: TGTGCCAGCAGGATAAGACAGGGGGCGAGGGAGACCCAGTACTTC.

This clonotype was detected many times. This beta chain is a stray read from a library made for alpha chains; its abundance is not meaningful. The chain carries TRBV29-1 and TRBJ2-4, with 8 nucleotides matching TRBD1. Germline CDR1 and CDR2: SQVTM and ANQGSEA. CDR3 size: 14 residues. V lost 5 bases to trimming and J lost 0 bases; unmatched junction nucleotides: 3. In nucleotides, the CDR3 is TGCAGCGTTACAGGGGGAATAGCCAAAAACATTCAGTACTTC. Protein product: CSVTGGIAKNIQYF.

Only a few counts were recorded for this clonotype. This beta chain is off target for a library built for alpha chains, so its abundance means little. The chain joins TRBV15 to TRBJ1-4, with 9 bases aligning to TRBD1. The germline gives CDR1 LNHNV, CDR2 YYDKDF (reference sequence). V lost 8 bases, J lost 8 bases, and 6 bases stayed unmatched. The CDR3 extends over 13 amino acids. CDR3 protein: CATGRGQGEKLFF. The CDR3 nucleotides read TGTGCCACCGGGAGGGGACAGGGAGAAAAACTGTTTTTT.

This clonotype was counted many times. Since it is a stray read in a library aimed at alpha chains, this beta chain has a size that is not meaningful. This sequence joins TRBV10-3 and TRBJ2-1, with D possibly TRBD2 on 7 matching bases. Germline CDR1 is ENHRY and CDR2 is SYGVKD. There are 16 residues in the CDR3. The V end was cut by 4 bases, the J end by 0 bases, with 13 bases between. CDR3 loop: CAISGGGLSSYNEQFF. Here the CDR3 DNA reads TGTGCCATCAGTGGGGGGGGCTTGAGCTCCTACAATGAGCAGTTCTTC.

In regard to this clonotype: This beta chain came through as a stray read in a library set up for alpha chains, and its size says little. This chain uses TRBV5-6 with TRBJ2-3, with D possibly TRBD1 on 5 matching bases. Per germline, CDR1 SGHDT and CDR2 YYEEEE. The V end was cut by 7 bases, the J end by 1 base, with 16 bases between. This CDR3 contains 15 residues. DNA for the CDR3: TGTGCCAGCCGCGTAGACAGAATGGGCACAGATACGCAGTATTTT. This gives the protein CASRVDRMGTDTQYF.

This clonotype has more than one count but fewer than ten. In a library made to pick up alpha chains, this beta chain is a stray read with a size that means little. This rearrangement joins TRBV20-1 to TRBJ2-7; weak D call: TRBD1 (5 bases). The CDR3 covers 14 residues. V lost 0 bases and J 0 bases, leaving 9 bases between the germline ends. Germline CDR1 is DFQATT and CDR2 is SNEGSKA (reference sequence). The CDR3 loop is CSARDQGVSYEQYF. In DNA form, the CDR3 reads TGCAGTGCTAGAGATCAAGGGGTCTCCTACGAGCAGTACTTC.

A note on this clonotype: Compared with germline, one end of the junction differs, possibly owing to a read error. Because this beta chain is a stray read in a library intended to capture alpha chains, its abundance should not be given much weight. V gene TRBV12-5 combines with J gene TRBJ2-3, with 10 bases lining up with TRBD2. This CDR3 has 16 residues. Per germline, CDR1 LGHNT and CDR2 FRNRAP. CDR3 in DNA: TGTGCTAGTGGGTTGGGACTAGCGAGTTTCACAGATACGCAGTATTTT. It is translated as CASGLGLASFTDTQYF. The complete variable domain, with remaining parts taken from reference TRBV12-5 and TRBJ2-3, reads DARVTQTPRHKVTEMGQEVTMRCQPILGHNTVFWYRQTMMQGLELLAYFRNRAPLDDSGMPKDRFSAEMPDATLATLKIQPSEPRDSAVYFCASGLGLASFTDTQYFGPGTRLTVL.

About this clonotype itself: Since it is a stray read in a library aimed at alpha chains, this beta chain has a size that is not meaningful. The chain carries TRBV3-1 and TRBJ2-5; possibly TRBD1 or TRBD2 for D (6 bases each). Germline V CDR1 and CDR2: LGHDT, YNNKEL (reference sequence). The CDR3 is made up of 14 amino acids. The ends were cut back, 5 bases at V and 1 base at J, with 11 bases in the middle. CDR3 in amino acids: CASSRGDFQETQYF. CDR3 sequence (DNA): TGTGCCAGCAGCAGGGGGGATTTCCAAGAGACCCAGTACTTC.

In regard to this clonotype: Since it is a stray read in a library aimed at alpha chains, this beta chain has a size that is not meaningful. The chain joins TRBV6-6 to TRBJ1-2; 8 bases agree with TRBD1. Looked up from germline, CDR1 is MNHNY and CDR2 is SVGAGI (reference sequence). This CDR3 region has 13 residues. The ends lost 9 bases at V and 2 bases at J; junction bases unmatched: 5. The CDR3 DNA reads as TGTGCCAGAGTACAGGGGGAAAACTATGGCTACACCTTC. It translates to CARVQGENYGYTF.

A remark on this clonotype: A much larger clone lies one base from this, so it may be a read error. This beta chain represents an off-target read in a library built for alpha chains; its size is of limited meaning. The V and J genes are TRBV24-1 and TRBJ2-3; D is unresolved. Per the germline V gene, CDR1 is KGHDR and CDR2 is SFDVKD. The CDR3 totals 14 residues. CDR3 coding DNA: TGTGCCACCTGTGATCCCGGACCGGGAGATACGCAGTATTTT. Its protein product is CATCDPGPGDTQYF.

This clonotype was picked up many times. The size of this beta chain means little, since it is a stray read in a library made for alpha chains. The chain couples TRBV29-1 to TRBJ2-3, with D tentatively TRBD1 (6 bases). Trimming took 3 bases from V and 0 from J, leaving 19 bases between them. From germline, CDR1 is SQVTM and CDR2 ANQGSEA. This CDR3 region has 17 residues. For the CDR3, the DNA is TGCAGCGTTGATAATGAGGCGACAGGTTCTAGCACAGATACGCAGTATTTT. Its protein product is CSVDNEATGSSTDTQYF.

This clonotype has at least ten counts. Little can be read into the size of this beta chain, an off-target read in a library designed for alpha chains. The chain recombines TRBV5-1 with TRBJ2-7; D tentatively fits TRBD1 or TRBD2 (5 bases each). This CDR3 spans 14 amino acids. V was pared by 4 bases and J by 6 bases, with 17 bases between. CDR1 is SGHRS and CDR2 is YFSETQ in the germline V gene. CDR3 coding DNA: TGCGCCAGCAGCCAAGCTGGGGGTCATAGCGAGCAGTACTTC. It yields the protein CASSQAGGHSEQYF.

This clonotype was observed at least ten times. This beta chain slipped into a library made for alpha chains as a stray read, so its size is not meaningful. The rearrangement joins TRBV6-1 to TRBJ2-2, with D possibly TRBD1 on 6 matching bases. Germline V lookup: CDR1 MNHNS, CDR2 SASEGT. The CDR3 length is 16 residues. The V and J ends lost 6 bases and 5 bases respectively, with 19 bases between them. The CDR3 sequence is CASRATGFSQTGELFF. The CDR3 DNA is TGTGCCAGCAGGGCGACAGGCTTTAGCCAAACCGGGGAGCTGTTTTTT.

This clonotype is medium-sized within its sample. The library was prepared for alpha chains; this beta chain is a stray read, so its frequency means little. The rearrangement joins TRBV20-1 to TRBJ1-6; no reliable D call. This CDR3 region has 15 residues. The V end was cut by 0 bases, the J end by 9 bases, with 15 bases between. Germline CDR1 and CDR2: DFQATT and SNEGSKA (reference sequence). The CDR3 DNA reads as TGCAGTGCTAGAGATCTTAGGTCAGGACTTTCACCCCTCCACTTT. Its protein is CSARDLRSGLSPLHF.

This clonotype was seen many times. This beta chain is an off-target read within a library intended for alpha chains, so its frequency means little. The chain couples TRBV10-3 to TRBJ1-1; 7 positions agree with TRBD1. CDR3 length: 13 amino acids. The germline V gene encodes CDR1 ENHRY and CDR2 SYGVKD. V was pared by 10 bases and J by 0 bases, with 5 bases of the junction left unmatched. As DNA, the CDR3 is TGTGCCACTAAGGGACAGTTGAACACTGAAGCTTTCTTT. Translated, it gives CATKGQLNTEAFF.

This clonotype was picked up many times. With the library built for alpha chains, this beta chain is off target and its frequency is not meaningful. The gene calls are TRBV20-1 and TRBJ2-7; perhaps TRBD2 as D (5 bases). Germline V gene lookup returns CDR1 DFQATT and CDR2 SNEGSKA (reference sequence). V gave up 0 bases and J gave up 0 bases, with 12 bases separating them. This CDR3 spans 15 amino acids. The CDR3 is CSARDQTIPSYEQYF. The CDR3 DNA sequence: TGCAGTGCTAGAGATCAGACTATCCCCTCCTACGAGCAGTACTTC.

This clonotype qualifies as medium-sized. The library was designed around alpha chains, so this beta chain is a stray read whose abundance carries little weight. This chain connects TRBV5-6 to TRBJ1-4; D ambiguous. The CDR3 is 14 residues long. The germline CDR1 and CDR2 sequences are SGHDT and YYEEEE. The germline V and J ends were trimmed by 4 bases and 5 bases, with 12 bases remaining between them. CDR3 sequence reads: CASSGRWRNEKLFF. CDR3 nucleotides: TGTGCCAGCAGCGGGAGGTGGAGAAATGAAAAACTGTTTTTT.

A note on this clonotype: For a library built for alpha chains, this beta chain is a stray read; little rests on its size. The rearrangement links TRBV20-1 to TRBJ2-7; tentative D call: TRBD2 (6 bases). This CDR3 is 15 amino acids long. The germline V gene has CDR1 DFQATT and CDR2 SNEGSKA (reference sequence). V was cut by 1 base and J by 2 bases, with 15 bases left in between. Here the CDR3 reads CSARGRSGLTYEQYF. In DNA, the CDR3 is TGCAGTGCTAGAGGAAGGAGCGGGTTAACCTACGAGCAGTACTTC.

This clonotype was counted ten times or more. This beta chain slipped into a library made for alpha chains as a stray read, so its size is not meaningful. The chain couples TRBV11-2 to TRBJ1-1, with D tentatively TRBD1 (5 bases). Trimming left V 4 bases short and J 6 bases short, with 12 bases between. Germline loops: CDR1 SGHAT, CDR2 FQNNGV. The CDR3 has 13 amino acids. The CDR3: CASSSRRGAEAFF. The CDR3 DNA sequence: TGTGCCAGCAGCTCCCGCCGGGGGGCTGAAGCTTTCTTT.

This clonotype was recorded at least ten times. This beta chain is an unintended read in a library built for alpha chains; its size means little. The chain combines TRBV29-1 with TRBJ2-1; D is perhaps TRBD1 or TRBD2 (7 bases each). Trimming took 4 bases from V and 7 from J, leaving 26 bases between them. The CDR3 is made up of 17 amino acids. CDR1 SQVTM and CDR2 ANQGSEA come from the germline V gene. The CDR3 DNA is TGCAGCGTTGGCGACCGTAGGGGGCAGGGGGAGGGGAATGAGCAGTTCTTC. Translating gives CSVGDRRGQGEGNEQFF.

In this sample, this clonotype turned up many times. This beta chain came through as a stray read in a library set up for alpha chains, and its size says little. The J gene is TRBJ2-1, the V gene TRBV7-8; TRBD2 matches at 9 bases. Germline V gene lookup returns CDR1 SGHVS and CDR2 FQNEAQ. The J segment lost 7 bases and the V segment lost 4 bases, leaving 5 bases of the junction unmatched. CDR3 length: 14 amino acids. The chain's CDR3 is CASSSGLAENEQFF. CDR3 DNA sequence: TGTGCCAGCAGCTCGGGACTAGCCGAGAATGAGCAGTTCTTC.